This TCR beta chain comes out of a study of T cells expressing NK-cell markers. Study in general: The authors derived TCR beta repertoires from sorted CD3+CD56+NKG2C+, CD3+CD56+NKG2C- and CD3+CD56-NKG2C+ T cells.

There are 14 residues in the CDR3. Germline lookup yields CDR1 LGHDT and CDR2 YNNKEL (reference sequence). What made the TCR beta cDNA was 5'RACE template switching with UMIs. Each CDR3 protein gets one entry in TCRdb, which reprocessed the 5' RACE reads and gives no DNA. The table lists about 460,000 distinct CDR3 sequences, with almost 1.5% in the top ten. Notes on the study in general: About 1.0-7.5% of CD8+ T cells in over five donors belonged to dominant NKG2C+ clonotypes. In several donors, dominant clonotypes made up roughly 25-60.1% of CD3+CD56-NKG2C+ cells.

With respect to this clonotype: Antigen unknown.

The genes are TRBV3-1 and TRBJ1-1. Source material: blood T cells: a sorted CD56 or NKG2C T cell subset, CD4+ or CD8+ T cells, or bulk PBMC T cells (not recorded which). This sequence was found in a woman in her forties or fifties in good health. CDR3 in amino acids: CASSQDLDRYPAFF.